This T cell receptor beta chain was captured in a study of blood T cell repertoires in COVID-19. Participants' own reports of clinical history determined their cohort assignment. Germline lookup yields CDR1 LGHDT and CDR2 YNNKEL (reference sequence). Trimming cost V 4 bases and J 1 base, with 13 bases left between them. The length of the CDR3 is 15 residues. Per the original methods: Amplification from reference gene primers served as the basis for estimated nucleated cell counts. The repertoire was sequenced with immunoSEQ multiplex PCR; TCRdb's copy has only in-frame clones and lacks some. V, J and clone size reflect that table, while D and trimming were determined from the DNA. Among 250,000 to 350,000 clones listed, around 91% were seen once.

The rearrangement joins TRBV3-1 (or the pseudogene TRBV3-2) to TRBJ1-2; D unresolved. The sequencing sample was made of PBMCs or T cells enriched from blood (not recorded which). This receptor was obtained from a woman aged 18-29 years with acute COVID-19. CDR3 sequence reads: CASSPRGNGNYGYTF. In nucleotides, the CDR3 is TGTGCCAGCAGCCCCAGAGGGAACGGTAACTATGGCTACACCTTC.